The 10 T cell receptor beta chains reported below all come from one sample, sequenced in a study of T cells in Graves' hyperthyroidism and ophthalmopathy. There were TCR beta CDR3 regions amplified from RNA transcripts. With the HTBI primer set, the TCR CDR3 went through a first round of RT-PCR. MiXCR, run by TCRdb on the multiplex PCR reads, gives a single entry per CDR3 protein. The sample lists about 700,000 distinct CDR3 sequences, 13% to 15% occurring once. The specimen sequenced was blood. The receptors shown here come from a young woman with Graves' hyperthyroidism.

The sample holds many counts of this clonotype. V usage is TRBV4-1 and J usage is TRBJ1-5, with a weak D call TRBD1 (5 bases). Germline CDR1 MGHRA, CDR2 YSYEKL. V was pared by 1 base and J by 7 bases, with 14 bases between. CDR3 size: 15 residues. CDR3 DNA: TGCGCCAGCAGCCAAGGCCCCAGGGAAAGACAGCCCCAGCATTTT. Its protein product is CASSQGPRERQPQHF.

This clonotype has only a few counts. The chain couples TRBV19 to TRBJ2-7, with TRBD2 matching over 8 bases. CDR1 is LNHDA and CDR2 is SQIVND in the germline V gene (reference sequence). This CDR3 has 16 residues. V lost 6 bases to trimming and J lost 0 bases; unmatched junction nucleotides: 10. The CDR3 DNA reads TGTGCCAGTAGACAAGTAATTACTAGCGGCTCCTACGAGCAGTACTTC. Its translation is CASRQVITSGSYEQYF.

This chain uses TRBV7-9 with TRBJ2-3; 12 bases align to TRBD2. CDR3 length equals 18 residues. Per the germline V gene, CDR1 is SEHNR and CDR2 is FQNEAQ (reference sequence). Trimming at V came to 2 bases and at J to 1 base, leaving 7 bases not matched to a gene. The CDR3 reads CASSLPLAGGPGTDTQYF. DNA of the CDR3: TGTGCCAGCAGCTTACCTCTAGCGGGAGGGCCTGGCACAGATACGCAGTATTTT.

This clonotype has more than one count but fewer than ten. This sequence joins TRBV4-1 and TRBJ2-1; 8 bases align to TRBD1. V shed 7 bases, J shed 8 bases, and the junction held 13 bases outside the gene matches. This CDR3 spans 15 amino acids. The germline gives CDR1 MGHRA, CDR2 YSYEKL. CDR3 region: CASKLTGQGLDEQFF. Here the CDR3 DNA reads TGCGCCAGCAAGCTTACCGGACAGGGTTTAGATGAGCAGTTCTTC.

This clonotype was counted many times. The genes are TRBV2 and TRBJ1-6; D might be TRBD1 (6 bases). V lost 7 bases, J lost 9 bases, and 13 bases lay in between. Germline V gene lookup returns CDR1 SNHLY and CDR2 FYNNEI. This CDR3 is built from 13 residues. CDR3 in amino acids: CASTQGGFSPLHF. For the CDR3, the DNA is TGTGCCAGCACCCAAGGGGGGTTTTCACCCCTCCACTTT.

This clonotype appeared a few times. The chain joins TRBV7-8 to TRBJ2-3, with D perhaps matching TRBD2 (5 bases). Germline values: CDR1 SGHVS, CDR2 FQNEAQ. V dropped 2 bases and J dropped 1 base, with 10 bases sitting between them. The CDR3 has 15 amino acids. In DNA form, the CDR3 reads TGTGCCAGCAGCTTACTACCGGAGGGCACAGATACGCAGTATTTT. It encodes CASSLLPEGTDTQYF.

This clonotype occurred a few times. The V call is TRBV5-6, the J call TRBJ2-7; 12 nucleotides align to TRBD1. This CDR3 region has 22 residues. Germline-derived CDR1 and CDR2 are SGHDT and YYEEEE. J was trimmed by 1 base and V by 3 bases; bases with no gene match: 23. The CDR3 sequence: CASSSIIRDRGPSGSWSYEQYF. As DNA, the CDR3 is TGTGCCAGCAGCTCCATTATCCGGGACAGGGGGCCTAGCGGGAGTTGGTCCTACGAGCAGTACTTC. The full variable domain, its missing parts supplied by reference TRBV5-6 and TRBJ2-7, is DAGVTQSPTHLIKTRGQQVTLRCSPKSGHDTVSWYQQALGQGPQFIFQYYEEEERQRGNFPDRFSGHQFPNYSSELNVNALLLGDSALYLCASSSIIRDRGPSGSWSYEQYFGPGTRLTVT.

Ten or more counts support this clonotype. J is TRBJ2-4 and V is TRBV11-2; D gene uncertain. Germline values: CDR1 SGHAT, CDR2 FQNNGV. CDR3 length equals 15 residues. V was pared by 1 base and J by 5 bases, with 12 bases between. Here the CDR3 reads CASSLVGAAENIQYF. The CDR3 region has the DNA TGTGCCAGCAGCTTAGTTGGCGCTGCTGAAAACATTCAGTACTTC.

This clonotype was picked up many times. The chain recombines TRBV4-3 with TRBJ2-1, with no clear D. Trimming cost V 0 bases and J 0 bases, with 9 bases left between them. CDR3 length: 16 amino acids. Looked up from germline, CDR1 is LGHNA and CDR2 is YSLEER. Here the CDR3 DNA reads TGCGCCAGCAGCCAAGAGCGCGGAAGCTCCTACAATGAGCAGTTCTTC. Encoded protein: CASSQERGSSYNEQFF.

In this sample, this clonotype turned up many times. The V gene is TRBV7-9, the J gene TRBJ2-7, with D possibly being TRBD1 (5 bases). Germline-derived CDR1 and CDR2 are SEHNR and FQNEAQ (reference sequence). The CDR3 consists of 13 residues. The V and J ends lost 3 bases and 6 bases respectively, with 12 bases between them. CDR3 protein: CASSFVQGAEQYF. The CDR3 DNA reads TGTGCCAGCAGCTTTGTCCAGGGTGCCGAGCAGTACTTC.